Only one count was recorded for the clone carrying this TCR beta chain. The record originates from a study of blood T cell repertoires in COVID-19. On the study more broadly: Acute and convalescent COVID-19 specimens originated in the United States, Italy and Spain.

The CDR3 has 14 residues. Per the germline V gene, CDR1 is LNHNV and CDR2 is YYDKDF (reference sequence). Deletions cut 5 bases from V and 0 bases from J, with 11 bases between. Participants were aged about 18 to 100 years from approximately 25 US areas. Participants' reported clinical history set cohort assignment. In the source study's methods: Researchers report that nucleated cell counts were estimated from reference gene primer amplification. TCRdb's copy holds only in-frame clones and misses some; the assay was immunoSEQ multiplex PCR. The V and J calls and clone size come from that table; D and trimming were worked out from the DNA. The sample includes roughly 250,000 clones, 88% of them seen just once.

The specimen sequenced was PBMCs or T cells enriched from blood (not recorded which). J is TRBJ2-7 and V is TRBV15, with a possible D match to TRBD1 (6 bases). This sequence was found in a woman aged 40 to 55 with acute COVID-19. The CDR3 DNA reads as TGTGCCACCAGCTTAGGGGGAAGCTCCTACGAGCAGTACTTC. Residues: CATSLGGSSYEQYF. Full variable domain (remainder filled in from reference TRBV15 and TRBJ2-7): DAMVIQNPRYQVTQFGKPVTLSCSQTLNHNVMYWYQQKSSQAPKLLFHYYDKDFNNEADTPDNFQSRRPNTSFCFLDIRSPGLGDTAMYLCATSLGGSSYEQYFGPGTRLTVT.